The 24 T cell receptor beta chains in this list originate from one sample, sequenced in a study of T cells in women clearing cervical HPV infection. This table comes from immunoSEQ multiplex PCR, and its TCRdb copy is limited to in-frame clones, with some not included. This sample's clone table lists roughly 22,000 clones. The specimen was blood buffy coat. The receptors were gathered from a woman between 18 and 70 years old with a cervical HPV16 infection that either progressed to CIN3+ or cleared (not recorded which).

About this clone: The CDR3 end is not reached by the read, which stops 3 residues before it; the germline J gene fills it in. The chain links TRBV18 to TRBJ1-2, with D perhaps TRBD1 (5 bases). CDR1 and CDR2 from the germline V gene are KGHSH and LQKENI. The CDR3 runs 17 residues. The CDR3 reads CASSRPGTSGRRDDYTF. The CDR3 DNA, read in part, is TGTGCCAGCTCACGACCCGGGACTAGCGGGAGGAGAGACGAC.

To note about this clone: The read falls 3 residues short of the CDR3 end, and the missing part is taken from the germline J gene. V and J are TRBV5-1 and TRBJ1-1; 8 nucleotides agree with TRBD1. V was clipped by 4 bases and J by 1 base; unmatched bases: 3. This CDR3 comprises 14 residues. Germline V lookup: CDR1 SGHRS, CDR2 YFSETQ. The part of the CDR3 DNA that was read is TGCGCCAGCAGCCTCAGGGGGCGGAACACTGAA. It encodes CASSLRGRNTE. The whole CDR3 protein reads CASSLRGRNTEAFF.

The DNA read from the CDR3 is TGTGCCAGCAGCTCGACAACAGGGGGCGGATCACCC. This codes for CASSSTTGGGSP. The whole CDR3 reads CASSSTTGGGSPLHF. This chain joins TRBV7-9 and TRBJ1-6, with TRBD1 identical over 9 bases. Read sequence stops 3 residues before the CDR3 end, and the germline J gene provides the missing end. The CDR3 sequence is 15 residues long. CDR1 SEHNR and CDR2 FQNEAQ come from the germline V gene (reference sequence). Germline trimming cut 4 bases from V and 10 bases from J; bases unmatched to any gene: 8.

With respect to this clone: The missing CDR3 end, 3 residues past where the read stops, is filled in from the germline J gene. The V call is TRBV30, the J call TRBJ1-2, with a weak D call TRBD1 (5 bases). CDR3 length: 15 amino acids. From germline, CDR1 is GTSNPN and CDR2 SVGIG (reference sequence). The covered CDR3 bases are TGTGCCTGGAGTTTATCGGGGGGACTTTACAATGAC. It specifies CAWSLSGGLYND. The CDR3 in full is CAWSLSGGLYNDYTF.

With regard to this clone: Read coverage stops 3 residues before the CDR3 terminus; the germline J gene supplies the remainder. The rearrangement links TRBV10-3 to TRBJ2-3, with TRBD1 as a possible D gene (10 bases). The CDR3 spans 18 residues. Germline CDR1 ENHRY, CDR2 SYGVKD. V lost 4 bases and J 7 bases, leaving 27 bases between the germline ends. The chain's CDR3 is CAISGGQGGTSSLNTQYF. The CDR3 DNA, read in part, is TGTGCCATCAGTGGCGGACAGGGGGGGACTAGCTCTTTGAATACG.

Concerning this clone itself: One end of the junction is discordant with germline, which a read error may explain. The read stops 3 residues short of the end of the CDR3; the missing end is completed from the germline J gene. V and J are TRBV7-7 and TRBJ2-3, with 8 bases identical to TRBD1. This CDR3 comprises 16 residues. CDR1 and CDR2 (germline): SSHAT, FNYEAQ (reference sequence). CDR3 residues: CASSLGTGTSTDTQYF. CDR3 bases read: TGTGCTAGCAGCTTGGGGACAGGCACCAGCACAGATACG.

Comment on this clone: With the read ending 3 residues before the CDR3 end, the germline J gene is used to fill in that end. The chain uses TRBV5-1 and TRBJ2-5; unclear D gene. The CDR3 sequence is 12 residues long. Looked up from germline, CDR1 is SGHRS and CDR2 is YFSETQ. The V end was cut by 4 bases, the J end by 0 bases, with 4 bases between. Partial CDR3 DNA: TGCGCCAGCAGCCTGTACCAAGAGACC. Protein sequence: CASSLYQET. The whole CDR3 is CASSLYQETQYF.

By frequency, this clone registers medium-sized. The read falls 3 residues short of the CDR3 end, and the missing part is taken from the germline J gene. The chain employs TRBV23-1 and TRBJ2-1, with 9 nucleotides matching TRBD2. TRBV23-1 carries the ORF label, with uncertain function. CDR3 length: 17 amino acids. V shed 0 bases, J shed 8 bases, and the junction held 11 bases outside the gene matches. The chain's CDR3 is CASSQSWRLAGKDEQFF. Partial CDR3 DNA: TGCGCCAGCAGTCAATCGTGGCGTCTAGCGGGGAAGGATGAG.

On this clone itself: The read stops 3 residues short of the end of the CDR3; the missing end is completed from the germline J gene. V usage is TRBV7-6 and J usage is TRBJ1-2; D gene ambiguous. CDR3 size: 16 residues. The germline V gene encodes CDR1 SGHVS and CDR2 FNYEAQ. The CDR3 bases that were read are TGTGCCAGCAGCTCCAGAGCGGGTATTAGCACAGATACC. As protein: CASSSRAGISTDT. The complete CDR3 sequence is CASSSRAGISTDTYTF.

About this clone itself: The read gets to within 3 residues of the CDR3 end, and the germline J gene fills in the rest. The chain joins TRBV27 to TRBJ2-1; D may be TRBD1 (5 bases). V lost 2 bases to trimming and J lost 6 bases, with 11 bases between them. Germline V gene sequence: CDR1 MNHEY, CDR2 SMNVEV (reference sequence). This CDR3 is 14 amino acids long. CDR3 bases read: TGTGCCAGCAGTTTAGCTAGTAGGGGCAATGAG. Translated: CASSLASRGNE. The CDR3 as a whole reads CASSLASRGNEQFF.

Notes on this clone: The read gets to within 3 residues of the CDR3 end, and the germline J gene fills in the rest. The gene calls are TRBV28 and TRBJ2-7; TRBD1 agrees at 10 bases. The CDR3 length is 15 residues. V shed 7 bases and J 5 bases; nucleotides not matched to a gene: 11. Germline V lookup: CDR1 MDHEN, CDR2 SYDVKM. This chain's CDR3 is CASNPPGQGIHEQYF. The CDR3 bases that were read are TGTGCCAGCAATCCTCCGGGACAGGGGATCCACGAG.

On this clone itself: Sequencing ends 3 residues short of the CDR3 end; the germline J gene provides the rest. The V and J genes are TRBV7-2 and TRBJ1-2; D perhaps matches TRBD1 (5 bases). The CDR3 is 14 amino acids. The germline V gene encodes CDR1 SGHTA and CDR2 FQGNSA. The CDR3 region is CASSKTALTDTYTF. CDR3 DNA, as far as it was read: TGTGCCAGCAGCAAGACAGCCCTCACGGATACC. Supplemented by reference TRBV7-2 and TRBJ1-2, the full variable domain reads GAGVSQSPSNKVTEKGKDVELRCDPISGHTALYWYRQSLGQGLEFLIYFQGNSAPDKSGLPSDRFSAERTGGSVSTLTIQRTQQEDSAVYLCASSKTALTDTYTFGSGTRLTVV.

Details on this clone: Coverage ceases 3 residues before the CDR3 finishes, and the germline J gene fills in the end. The V gene is TRBV2, the J gene TRBJ1-5; 8 positions match TRBD1. The CDR3 extends over 14 amino acids. CDR1 SNHLY and CDR2 FYNNEI come from the germline V gene. V lost 6 bases to trimming and J lost 7 bases; unmatched junction nucleotides: 8. CDR3 protein: CASSPQGAGQPQHF. Incomplete CDR3 DNA: TGTGCCAGCAGCCCCCAGGGGGCTGGACAGCCC.

CDR3: CSARGLVSYEQYF. The DNA read from the CDR3 is TGCAGTGCTAGAGGGCTAGTATCCTACGAG. This chain connects TRBV20-1 to TRBJ2-7; the D is unclear. The read finishes 3 residues shy of the CDR3 end, and the germline J gene is used to complete it. Trimming stripped 1 base from V and 1 base from J, with 8 bases between. The CDR3 is made up of 13 amino acids. Germline values: CDR1 DFQATT, CDR2 SNEGSKA (reference sequence).

The covered CDR3 bases are TGTGCCAGTAGTATGCTCATACAAGATAACTATGGC. Protein product: CASSMLIQDNYG. The full CDR3 reads CASSMLIQDNYGYTF. The chain uses TRBV19 and TRBJ1-2; D remains unclear. The CDR3 is cut off 3 residues early in the read; its end comes from the germline J gene. The germline V gene encodes CDR1 LNHDA and CDR2 SQIVND (reference sequence). V was shortened by 3 bases and J by 1 base, with 12 bases between the two germline ends. The CDR3 length is 15 residues.

As concerns this clone: The read terminates 3 residues before the CDR3 end, so the remaining end is supplied by the germline J gene. The V and J genes are TRBV7-9 and TRBJ1-2; D gene uncertain. The germline CDR1 and CDR2 sequences are SEHNR and FQNEAQ (reference sequence). The CDR3 extends over 14 amino acids. Here the CDR3 reads CASSSSGSTDTYTF. The sequenced part of the CDR3 DNA is TGTGCCAGCAGCTCGAGCGGCTCCACAGATACC.

Notes on this clone: The read comes to an end 3 residues before the CDR3 does, leaving the germline J gene to fill in the end. V and J are TRBV19 and TRBJ1-2; maybe TRBD1 (5 bases). Trimming cost V 3 bases and J 4 bases, with 15 bases left between them. Per germline, CDR1 LNHDA and CDR2 SQIVND (reference sequence). CDR3 length: 15 residues. The CDR3 spells CASSIGRGASYGYTF. Partial CDR3 DNA: TGTGCCAGTAGTATCGGGAGGGGAGCCAGCTATGGC.

About this clone: The read terminates 3 residues ahead of where the CDR3 ends, so the germline J gene completes it. The V gene is TRBV12-3 or TRBV12-4, the J gene TRBJ2-5; 7 bases are shared with TRBD1. V lost 5 bases, J lost 2 bases, and 8 bases stayed unmatched. This CDR3 contains 15 residues. The part of the CDR3 DNA that was read is TGTGCCAGCAGTACTGACCGGGACAGACAAGAGACC. Translation gives CASSTDRDRQET. The whole CDR3 protein is CASSTDRDRQETQYF.

As regards this clone: The read halts 3 residues ahead of the CDR3 end, with the missing end drawn from the germline J gene. This chain uses TRBV19 with TRBJ2-5; D is uncertain. V shed 3 bases and J shed 3 bases, with 8 bases lying between them. This CDR3 is built from 13 residues. Germline values: CDR1 LNHDA, CDR2 SQIVND (reference sequence). Partial CDR3 DNA: TGTGCCAGTAGTATCATTGCGGAAGAGACC. Residues: CASSIIAEET. The entire CDR3 sequence reads CASSIIAEETQYF.

In the case of this clone: The read ends 3 residues before the CDR3 terminus; that terminus is restored from the germline J gene. The rearrangement links TRBV12-3 or TRBV12-4 to TRBJ1-1, with 9 bases identical to TRBD1. The CDR3 runs 16 residues. The DNA read from the CDR3 is TGTGCCAGCACCCCAAGGACAGGGGATGATGGGGCCAGA. Translated, it gives CASTPRTGDDGAR. The full CDR3 is CASTPRTGDDGARAFF.

In the case of this clone: The CDR3 end lies 3 residues beyond the end of the read and is filled in from the germline J gene. The chain has TRBV20-1 and TRBJ2-1; possibly TRBD2 for D (6 bases). The CDR3 has 15 amino acids. Germline loops: CDR1 DFQATT, CDR2 SNEGSKA (reference sequence). V was cut by 3 bases and J by 3 bases, with 15 bases left in between. This CDR3 is CSASGPGLYYNEQFF. The DNA read from the CDR3 is TGCAGTGCTAGCGGTCCGGGACTTTACTACAATGAG.

In regard to this clone: The CDR3 is cut off 3 residues early in the read; its end comes from the germline J gene. The V and J genes are TRBV20-1 and TRBJ2-3; 11 nucleotides match TRBD2. Germline loops: CDR1 DFQATT, CDR2 SNEGSKA (reference sequence). V shed 6 bases and J 2 bases; nucleotides not matched to a gene: 7. The CDR3 sequence is 15 residues long. Partial CDR3 DNA: TGCAGTGCCATTGGGACTAGCGGATTCACAGATACG. Protein: CSAIGTSGFTDT. The whole CDR3 sequence reads CSAIGTSGFTDTQYF.

Details on this clone: Read data end 3 residues before the CDR3 end; the end is taken from the germline J gene. J is TRBJ1-3 and V is TRBV7-9; D unresolved. The germline CDR1 and CDR2 sequences are SEHNR and FQNEAQ (reference sequence). V lost 11 bases to trimming and J lost 3 bases, with 17 bases between them. This CDR3 has 14 amino acids. The CDR3 protein is CAGAPTTFGNTIYF. CDR3 DNA, as far as it was read: TGTGCCGGAGCCCCTACTACCTTTGGAAACACC.

With respect to this clone: From the germline J gene comes the end of the CDR3, since the read stops 3 residues before it. The gene calls are TRBV29-1 and TRBJ2-7; no reliable D call. This CDR3 spans 14 amino acids. From germline, CDR1 is SQVTM and CDR2 ANQGSEA. Deletions cut 5 bases from V and 2 bases from J, with 16 bases between. The sequenced part of the CDR3 DNA is TGCAGCGTTAGCCAGGCCGTGGCGCCCTACGAG. Translation: CSVSQAVAPYE. The CDR3 in its entirety is CSVSQAVAPYEQYF.